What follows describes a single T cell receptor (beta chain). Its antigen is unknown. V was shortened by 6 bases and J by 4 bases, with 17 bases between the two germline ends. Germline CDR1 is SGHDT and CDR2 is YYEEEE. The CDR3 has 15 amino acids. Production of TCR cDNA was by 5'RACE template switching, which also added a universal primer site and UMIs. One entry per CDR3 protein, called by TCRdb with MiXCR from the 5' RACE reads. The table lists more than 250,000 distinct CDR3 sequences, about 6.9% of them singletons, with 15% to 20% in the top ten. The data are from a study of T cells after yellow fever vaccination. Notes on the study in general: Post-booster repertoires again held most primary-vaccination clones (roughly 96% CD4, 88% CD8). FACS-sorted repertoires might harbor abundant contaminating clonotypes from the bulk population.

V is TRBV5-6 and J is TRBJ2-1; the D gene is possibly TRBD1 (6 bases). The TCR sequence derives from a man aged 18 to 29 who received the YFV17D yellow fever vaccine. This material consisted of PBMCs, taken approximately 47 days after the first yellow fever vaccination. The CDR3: CASIQLGTPYNEQFF. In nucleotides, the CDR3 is TGTGCCAGCATTCAATTGGGGACACCTTACAATGAGCAGTTCTTC.